A single TCR beta chain is shown here with its context. What it binds is not known. This sample was included in a study of T cell responses to AZD1222 COVID-19 vaccine. Study findings and constraints: The donor group comprised mostly white British people and more females; the analysis possibly underestimated clonal diversity. The study identified only six AZD1222 recipients as seropositive at baseline. Spike-specific TCR depth and breadth grew after two AZD1222 doses.

The CDR3 consists of 14 residues. The ends were cut back, 4 bases at V and 0 bases at J, with 8 bases in the middle. Germline loops: CDR1 LNHDA, CDR2 SQIVND (reference sequence). Sequencing was performed with immunoSEQ multiplex PCR; in TCRdb, only in-frame clones are kept and a portion is missing. This table has 140,000 to 150,000 clones, about 91% appearing once. The source is an adult in good health. This sample comprised peripheral blood, obtained on day 0 of AZD1222 vaccination. The chain carries TRBV19 and TRBJ2-3; D is unclear. The CDR3 region is CASSTSTSTDTQYF. The CDR3 region has the DNA TGTGCCAGTAGTACCAGCACTAGCACAGATACGCAGTATTTT.